This T cell receptor beta chain appears in the sequencing data of a study of blood T cell repertoires in COVID-19 (dated by TCRdb to about 2020). A note on the overall study: Samples from collaborators originated in the United States, Italy and Spain and spanned both the acute and convalescent phases of COVID-19. The prospective study material was composed of cDNA or gDNA derived from T cells, B-cell-depleted T cells, or PBMCs. The dataset comprised deeply sampled blood TCRbeta repertoires from subjects exposed to, actively infected with, or recovered from COVID-19. The repertoires were released in a freely available public database intended as a resource for research on the immune response to SARS-CoV-2. Samples came from the ongoing ImmuneRACE study (first 160 participants) plus 1,254 subjects from 6 global collaborators. Nearly every sample came with metadata listing a de-identified subject ID, COVID-19 status, age in years and sex. Where available, HLA class I and class II types were taken from metadata supplied by the sample provider and were not determined by assay-based typing. General conclusions and limits of the study: Clinical and demographic metadata were provided uncurated, with the amount varying by source and participant.

The collaborating institutions used their own protocols to collect whole blood in K2EDTA tubes. For TCRbeta analysis, collaborators shipped samples in one of three forms: frozen whole blood, isolated PBMCs, or DNA extracted from either of those sample types. V lost 0 bases and J lost 5 bases, and the count of bases not matched to a germline gene is 8. From its cysteine to its phenylalanine, the CDR3 spans 16 amino acids. Here the CDR3 DNA is all that survives: 48 bases in frame from base 1. Looking up the germline V gene yields CDR1 SGHRS and CDR2 YFSETQ. With regard to this clone: Its binding antigen is unknown. No base qualities exist here, and no much larger clone lies one base off it.

TCRbeta CDR3 regions were amplified from genomic DNA using the immunoSEQ Assay, a bias-controlled multiplex PCR. The authors' pipeline ran thus. The number of nucleated cells in each sample was estimated by amplification of reference gene primers within the assay. To quantify the absolute abundance of each unique TCRbeta CDR3 rearrangement, sequence reads were collapsed and filtered. For each sample, productive Simpson clonality was calculated as the square root of Simpson's diversity index over productive rearrangements. TCRdb provides this immuneACCESS table in a form limited to in-frame rearrangements. Some clones are lacking; in checked studies, under half of them reflect an unresolved V gene, and why the rest are absent is not known. That table supplies the V and J calls and clone size; D and trimming were determined from the DNA. The sample data list 70,000 to 95,000 clones, and roughly nine tenths of these were observed just once. The top ten clones comprise approximately 5.6% of the sample.

What was sequenced was peripheral blood. This receptor was identified in a woman of 80 years or more with active COVID-19. The receptor chain draws on TRBV5-1 and TRBJ1-3; 7 central nucleotides agree with TRBD1. The nucleotide sequence is given as TGCGCCAGCAGCTTGGAGGGGACAGTGGGAAGAAACACCATATATTTT. This sequence encodes CASSLEGTVGRNTIYF.